The clone carrying this T cell receptor beta chain was detected many times. Its specificity is not known. This sample stems from a study of T cell repertoires in cytomegalovirus infection. Study-level background: TCR beta signatures that were public indicated CMV infection and matching HLA type. Notes on the study in general: HLA-C-restricted TCR beta clonotypes specific for CMV led the ex vivo response.

Using its own MiXCR run on the reads, TCRdb lists one record per CDR3 protein. This table has about 490,000 distinct CDR3 sequences, approximately 15% appearing once. Source material: CD8+ T cells from PBMCs. The receptor comes from a human donor in good health (CMV status not recorded). Some clones in this sample may be carry-over from other donors' samples.

The DNA of the CDR3 is TGCGCCAGCAGCTTCACAGGGGGCCGTGAAGCTTTCTTT. Translation: CASSFTGGREAFF. The V gene is TRBV4-1, the J gene TRBJ1-1; 9 bases are shared with TRBD1. J lost 7 bases, V lost 5 bases, and 5 bases had no gene match. CDR1 is MGHRA, CDR2 YSYEKL, per germline. The CDR3 extends over 13 amino acids.